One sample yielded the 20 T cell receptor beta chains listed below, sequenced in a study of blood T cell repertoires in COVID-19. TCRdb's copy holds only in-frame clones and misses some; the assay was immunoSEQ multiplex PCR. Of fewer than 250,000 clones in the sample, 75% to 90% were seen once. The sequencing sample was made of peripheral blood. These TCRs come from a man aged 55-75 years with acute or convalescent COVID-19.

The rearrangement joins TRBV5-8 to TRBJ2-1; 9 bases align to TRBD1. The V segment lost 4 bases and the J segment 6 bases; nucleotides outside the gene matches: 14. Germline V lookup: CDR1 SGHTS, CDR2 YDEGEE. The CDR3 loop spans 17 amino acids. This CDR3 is CASSDSSGTGIGNEQFF. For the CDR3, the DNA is TGTGCCAGCAGCGACTCCTCCGGGACAGGGATCGGCAATGAGCAGTTCTTC.

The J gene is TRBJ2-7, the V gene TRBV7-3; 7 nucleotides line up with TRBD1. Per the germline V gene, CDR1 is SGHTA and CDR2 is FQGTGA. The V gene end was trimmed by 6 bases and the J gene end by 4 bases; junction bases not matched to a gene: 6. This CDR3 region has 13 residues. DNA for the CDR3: TGTGCCAGCAGTTCCACAGGGGAGTACGAGCAGTACTTC. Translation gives CASSSTGEYEQYF.

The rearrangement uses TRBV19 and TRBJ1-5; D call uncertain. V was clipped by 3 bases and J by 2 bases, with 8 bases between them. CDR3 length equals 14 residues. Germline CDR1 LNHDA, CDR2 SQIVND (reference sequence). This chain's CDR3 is CASSMGSRNQPQHF. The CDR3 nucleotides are TGTGCCAGTAGTATGGGCAGCCGCAATCAGCCCCAGCATTTT. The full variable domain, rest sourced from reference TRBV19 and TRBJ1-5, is DGGITQSPKYLFRKEGQNVTLSCEQNLNHDAMYWYRQDPGQGLRLIYYSQIVNDFQKGDIAEGYSVSREKKESFPLTVTSAQKNPTAFYLCASSMGSRNQPQHFGDGTRLSIL.

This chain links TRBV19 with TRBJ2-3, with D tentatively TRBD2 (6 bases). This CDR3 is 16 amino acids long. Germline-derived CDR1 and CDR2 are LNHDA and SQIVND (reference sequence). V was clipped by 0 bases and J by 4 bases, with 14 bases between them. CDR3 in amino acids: CASSIDSARGADTQYF. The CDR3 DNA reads TGTGCCAGTAGTATAGATAGCGCCCGCGGGGCAGATACGCAGTATTTT.

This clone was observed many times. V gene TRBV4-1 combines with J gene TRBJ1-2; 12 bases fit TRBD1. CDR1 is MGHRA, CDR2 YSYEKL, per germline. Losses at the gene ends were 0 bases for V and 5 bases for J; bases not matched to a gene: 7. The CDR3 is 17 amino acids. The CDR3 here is CASSQEGTGGRVYGYTF. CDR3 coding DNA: TGCGCCAGCAGCCAAGAGGGGACAGGGGGCAGGGTGTATGGCTACACCTTC.

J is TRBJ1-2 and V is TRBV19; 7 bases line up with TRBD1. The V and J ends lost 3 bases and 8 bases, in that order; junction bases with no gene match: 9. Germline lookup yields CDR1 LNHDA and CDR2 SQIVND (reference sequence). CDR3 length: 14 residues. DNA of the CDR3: TGTGCCAGTAGTATGTGGGGACAGCTCTCGGGCTACACCTTC. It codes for CASSMWGQLSGYTF.

This CDR3 reads CASSHHSGVGETQYF. The CDR3 bases are TGTGCCAGCAGCCATCATAGCGGGGTAGGGGAGACCCAGTACTTC. This chain links TRBV3-1 (or the pseudogene TRBV3-2) with TRBJ2-5; 8 bases align to TRBD2. CDR1 and CDR2 from the germline V gene are LGHDT and YNNKEL (reference sequence). Trimming took 3 bases from V and 5 from J; bases not matched to a gene: 8. CDR3 length: 15 residues.

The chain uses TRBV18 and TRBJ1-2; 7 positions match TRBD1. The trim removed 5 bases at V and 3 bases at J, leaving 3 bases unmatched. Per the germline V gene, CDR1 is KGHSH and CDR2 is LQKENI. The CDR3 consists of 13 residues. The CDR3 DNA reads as TGTGCCAGCTCAGACGGACAGGACTATGGCTACACCTTC. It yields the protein CASSDGQDYGYTF.

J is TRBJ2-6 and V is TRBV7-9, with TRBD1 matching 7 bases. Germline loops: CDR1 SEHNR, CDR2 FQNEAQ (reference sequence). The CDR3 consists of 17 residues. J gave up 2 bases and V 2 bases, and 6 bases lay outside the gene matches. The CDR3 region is CASSLRQGAAGANVLTF. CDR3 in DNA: TGTGCCAGCAGCTTAAGACAGGGAGCGGCTGGGGCCAACGTCCTGACTTTC. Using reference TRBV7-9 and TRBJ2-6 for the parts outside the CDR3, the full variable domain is DTGVSQNPRHKITKRGQNVTFRCDPISEHNRLYWYRQTLGQGPEFLTYFQNEAQLEKSRLLSDRFSAERPKGSFSTLEIQRTEQGDSAMYLCASSLRQGAAGANVLTFGAGSRLTVL.

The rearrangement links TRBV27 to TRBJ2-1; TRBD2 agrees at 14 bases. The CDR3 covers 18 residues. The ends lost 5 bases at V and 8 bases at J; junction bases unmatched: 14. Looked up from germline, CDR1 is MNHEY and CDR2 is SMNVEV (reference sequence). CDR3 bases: TGTGCCAGCAGTCCCCCACCGGGACTAGCGGGAGTGTCGGATGAGCAGTTCTTC. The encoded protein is CASSPPPGLAGVSDEQFF.

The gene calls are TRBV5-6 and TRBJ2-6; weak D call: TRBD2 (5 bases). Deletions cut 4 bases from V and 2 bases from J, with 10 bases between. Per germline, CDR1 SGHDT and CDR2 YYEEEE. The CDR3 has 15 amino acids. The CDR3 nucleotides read TGTGCCAGCAGCCCGGGGTTTACTGGGGCCAACGTCCTGACTTTC. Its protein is CASSPGFTGANVLTF.

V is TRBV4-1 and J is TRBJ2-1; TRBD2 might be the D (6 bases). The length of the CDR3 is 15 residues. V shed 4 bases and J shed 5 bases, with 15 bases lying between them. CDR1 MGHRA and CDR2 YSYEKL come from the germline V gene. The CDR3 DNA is TGCGCCAGCAGCCCATGGACGGGGACTGACAATGAGCAGTTCTTC. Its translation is CASSPWTGTDNEQFF.

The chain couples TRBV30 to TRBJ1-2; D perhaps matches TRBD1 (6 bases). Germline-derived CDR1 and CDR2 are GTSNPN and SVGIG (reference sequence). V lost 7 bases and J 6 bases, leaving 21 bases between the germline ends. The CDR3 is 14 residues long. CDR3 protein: CASDELSGTHGYTF. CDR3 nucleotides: TGTGCCTCGGACGAACTCTCCGGGACACATGGCTACACCTTC.

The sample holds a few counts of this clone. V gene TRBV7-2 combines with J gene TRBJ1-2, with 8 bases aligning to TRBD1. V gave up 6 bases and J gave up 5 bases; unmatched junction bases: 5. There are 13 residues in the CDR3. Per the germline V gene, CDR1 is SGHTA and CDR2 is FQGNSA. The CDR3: CASRIQGEYGYTF. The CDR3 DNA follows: TGTGCCAGCAGGATACAGGGGGAGTATGGCTACACCTTC.

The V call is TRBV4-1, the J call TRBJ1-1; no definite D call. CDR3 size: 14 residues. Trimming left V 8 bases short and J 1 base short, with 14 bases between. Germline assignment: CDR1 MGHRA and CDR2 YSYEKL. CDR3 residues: CASLPGPGNTEAFF. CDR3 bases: TGCGCCAGCCTGCCCGGCCCGGGGAACACTGAAGCTTTCTTT.

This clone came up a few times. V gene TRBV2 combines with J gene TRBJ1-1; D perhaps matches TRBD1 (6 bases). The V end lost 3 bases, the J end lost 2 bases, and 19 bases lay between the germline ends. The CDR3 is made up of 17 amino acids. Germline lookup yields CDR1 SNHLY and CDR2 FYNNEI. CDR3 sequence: CASSDGGFGGGNTEAFF. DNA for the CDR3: TGTGCCAGCAGTGACGGTGGGTTTGGTGGGGGCAACACTGAAGCTTTCTTT.

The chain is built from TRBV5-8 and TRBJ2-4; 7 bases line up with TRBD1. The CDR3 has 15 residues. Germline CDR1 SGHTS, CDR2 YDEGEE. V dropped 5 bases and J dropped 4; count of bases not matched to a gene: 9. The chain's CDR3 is CASSFPGTEKNIQYF. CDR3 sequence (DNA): TGTGCCAGCAGTTTTCCCGGGACAGAGAAAAACATTCAGTACTTC. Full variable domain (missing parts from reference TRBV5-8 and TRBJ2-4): EAGVTQSPTHLIKTRGQQATLRCSPISGHTSVYWYQQALGLGLQFLLWYDEGEERNRGNFPPRFSGRQFPNYSSELNVNALELEDSALYLCASSFPGTEKNIQYFGAGTRLSVL.

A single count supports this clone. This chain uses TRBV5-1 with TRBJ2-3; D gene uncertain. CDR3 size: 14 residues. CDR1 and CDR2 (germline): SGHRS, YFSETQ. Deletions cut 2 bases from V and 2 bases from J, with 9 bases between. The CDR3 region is CASSFGEITDTQYF. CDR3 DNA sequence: TGCGCCAGCAGCTTCGGAGAGATCACAGATACGCAGTATTTT.

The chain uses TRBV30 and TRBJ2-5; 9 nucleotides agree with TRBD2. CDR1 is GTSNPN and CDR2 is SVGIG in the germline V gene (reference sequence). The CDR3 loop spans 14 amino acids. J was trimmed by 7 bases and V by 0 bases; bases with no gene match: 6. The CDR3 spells CAWSVGGRGGTQYF. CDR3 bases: TGTGCCTGGAGTGTAGGCGGGAGGGGCGGGACCCAGTACTTC.

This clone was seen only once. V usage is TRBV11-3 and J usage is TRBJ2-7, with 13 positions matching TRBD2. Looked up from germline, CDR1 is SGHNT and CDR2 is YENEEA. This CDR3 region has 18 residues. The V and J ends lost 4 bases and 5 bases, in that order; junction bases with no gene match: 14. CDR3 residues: CASSSRTSGSFGSDEQYF. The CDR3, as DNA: TGTGCCAGCAGCTCCCGGACTAGCGGGAGTTTTGGGTCCGACGAGCAGTACTTC.